This T cell receptor beta chain originates from a study of PD-L1 blockade in urothelial cancer. Background on the study: Blood was evaluated 3 weeks (second dose) and 6 weeks after therapy began. T cells were recovered from blood samples at a median of 141,255.

Study observations and caveats: Pretreatment TCR clonality in blood under the median foretold superior survival. Durable-benefit cases showed more tumor-associated blood clone expansion at 3 weeks.

Concerning this clone itself: Its antigen remains unknown.

The germline V gene encodes CDR1 SGHTA and CDR2 FQGNSA. The CDR3 sequence is 14 residues long. V dropped 2 bases and J dropped 0 bases, with 8 bases sitting between them. The data were produced by immunoSEQ multiplex PCR, yet TCRdb's version contains in-frame clones alone and is incomplete. Here the sample spans about 82,000 clones, more than 75% being singletons. The source material was PBMCs, sampled around atezolizumab (anti-PD-L1) treatment. The V and J genes are TRBV7-2 and TRBJ2-7; D not resolved. The sequence was collected from a man between 65 and 85 years old with urothelial cancer. The CDR3, as DNA: TGTGCCAGCAGCTTAACTTTGAGCTCCTACGAGCAGTACTTC. Translated, it gives CASSLTLSSYEQYF.